The sequence of this T cell receptor (beta chain) was determined in a study of control samples from healthy donors and cancer patients. Clones were sequenced by immunoSEQ multiplex PCR, and TCRdb holds only the in-frame ones, with some missing. The sample includes tens of thousands of clones, around 94% of them seen just once. This clone was counted a single time. Germline V gives CDR1 SEHNR, CDR2 FQNEAQ (reference sequence). The length of the CDR3 is 14 residues. V gave up 3 bases and J gave up 5 bases, with 13 bases separating them. The chain has TRBV7-9 and TRBJ2-5; tentatively, D is TRBD1 (6 bases). The sample was blood. This TCR was recovered from a woman younger than 30 in good health. For the CDR3, the DNA is TGTGCCAGCAGCTTGGTGGACAGTACGGAGACCCAGTACTTC. As protein: CASSLVDSTETQYF. The full variable domain, with the rest looked up from reference TRBV7-9 and TRBJ2-5, is DTGVSQNPRHKITKRGQNVTFRCDPISEHNRLYWYRQTLGQGPEFLTYFQNEAQLEKSRLLSDRFSAERPKGSFSTLEIQRTEQGDSAMYLCASSLVDSTETQYFGPGTRLLVL.